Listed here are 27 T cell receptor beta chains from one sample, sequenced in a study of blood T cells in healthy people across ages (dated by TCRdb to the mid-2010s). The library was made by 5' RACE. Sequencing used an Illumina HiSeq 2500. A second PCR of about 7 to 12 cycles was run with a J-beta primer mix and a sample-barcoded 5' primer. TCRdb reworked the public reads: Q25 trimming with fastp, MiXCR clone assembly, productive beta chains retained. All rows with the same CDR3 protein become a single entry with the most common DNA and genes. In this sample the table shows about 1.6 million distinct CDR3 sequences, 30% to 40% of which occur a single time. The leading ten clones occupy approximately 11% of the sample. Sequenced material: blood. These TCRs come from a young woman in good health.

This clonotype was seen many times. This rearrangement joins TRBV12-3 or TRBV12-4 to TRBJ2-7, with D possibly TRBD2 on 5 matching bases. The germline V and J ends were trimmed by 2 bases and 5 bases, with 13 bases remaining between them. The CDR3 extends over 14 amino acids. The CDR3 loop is CASSLPQGSNEQYF. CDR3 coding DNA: TGTGCCAGCAGTTTACCCCAAGGGAGCAACGAGCAGTACTTC.

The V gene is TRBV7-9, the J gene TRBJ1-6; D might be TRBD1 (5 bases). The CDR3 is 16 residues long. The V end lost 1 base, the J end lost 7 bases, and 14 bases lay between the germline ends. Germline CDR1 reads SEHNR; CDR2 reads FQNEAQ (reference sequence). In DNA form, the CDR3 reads TGTGCCAGCAGCTTAGTCGGCCGGGGGAAGAATTCACCCCTCCACTTT. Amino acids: CASSLVGRGKNSPLHF.

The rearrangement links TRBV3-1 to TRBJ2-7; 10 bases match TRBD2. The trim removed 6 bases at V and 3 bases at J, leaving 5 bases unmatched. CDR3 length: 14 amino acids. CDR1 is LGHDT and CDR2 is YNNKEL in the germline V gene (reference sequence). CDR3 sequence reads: CASRPSGRVYEQYF. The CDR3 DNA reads TGTGCCAGCAGACCTAGCGGGAGAGTCTACGAGCAGTACTTC.

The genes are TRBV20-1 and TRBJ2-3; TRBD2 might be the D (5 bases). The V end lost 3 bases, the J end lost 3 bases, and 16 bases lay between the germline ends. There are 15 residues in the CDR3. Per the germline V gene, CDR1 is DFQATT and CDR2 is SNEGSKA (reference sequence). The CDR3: CSARGSLVRTDTQYF. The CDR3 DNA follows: TGCAGTGCTAGGGGGTCACTAGTCAGGACAGATACGCAGTATTTT.

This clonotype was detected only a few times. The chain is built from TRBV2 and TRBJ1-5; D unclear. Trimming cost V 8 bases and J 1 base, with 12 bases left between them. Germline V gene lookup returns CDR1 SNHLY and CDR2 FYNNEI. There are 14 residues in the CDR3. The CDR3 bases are TGTGCCAGCCAGGCGGACGCGAGCAATCAGCCCCAGCATTTT. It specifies CASQADASNQPQHF.

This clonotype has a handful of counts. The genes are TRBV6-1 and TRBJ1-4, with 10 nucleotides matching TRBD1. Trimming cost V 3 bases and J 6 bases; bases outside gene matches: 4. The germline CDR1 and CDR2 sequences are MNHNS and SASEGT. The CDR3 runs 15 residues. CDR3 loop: CASSETGGSDEKLFF. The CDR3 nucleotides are TGTGCCAGCAGTGAGACAGGGGGCTCTGATGAAAAACTGTTTTTT.

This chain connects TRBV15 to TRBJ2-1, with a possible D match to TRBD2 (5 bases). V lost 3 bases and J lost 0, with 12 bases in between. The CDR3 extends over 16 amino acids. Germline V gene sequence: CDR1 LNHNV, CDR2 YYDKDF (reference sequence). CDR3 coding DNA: TGTGCCACCAGCAGGTCTCGGACTGACTCCTACAATGAGCAGTTCTTC. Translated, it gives CATSRSRTDSYNEQFF.

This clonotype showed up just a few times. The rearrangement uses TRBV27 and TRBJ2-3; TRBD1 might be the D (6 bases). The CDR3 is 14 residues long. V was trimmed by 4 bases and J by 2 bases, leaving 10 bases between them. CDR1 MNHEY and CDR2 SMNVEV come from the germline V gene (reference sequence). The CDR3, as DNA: TGTGCCAGCAGTTCAACAGGGTACACAGATACGCAGTATTTT. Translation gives CASSSTGYTDTQYF.

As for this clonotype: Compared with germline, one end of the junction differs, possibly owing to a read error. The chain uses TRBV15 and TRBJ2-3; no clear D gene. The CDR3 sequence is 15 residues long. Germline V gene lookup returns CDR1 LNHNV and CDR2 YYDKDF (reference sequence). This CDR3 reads CATSRDRSSTDAQYF. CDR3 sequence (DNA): TGTGCCACCAGCAGAGATCGGAGCAGCACAGATGCGCAGTATTTT.

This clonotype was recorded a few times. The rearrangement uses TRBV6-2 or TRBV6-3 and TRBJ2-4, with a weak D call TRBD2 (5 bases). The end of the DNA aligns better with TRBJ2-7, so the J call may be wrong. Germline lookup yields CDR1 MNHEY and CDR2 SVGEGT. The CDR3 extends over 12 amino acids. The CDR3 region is CASSREGIEQYF. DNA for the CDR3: TGTGCCAGCAGCCGCGAGGGTATCGAGCAGTACTTC.

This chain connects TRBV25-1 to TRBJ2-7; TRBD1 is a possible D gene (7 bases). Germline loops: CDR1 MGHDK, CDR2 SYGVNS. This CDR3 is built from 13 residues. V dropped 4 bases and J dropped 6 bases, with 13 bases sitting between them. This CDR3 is CASSVVQGGEQYF. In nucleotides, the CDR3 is TGTGCCAGCAGTGTAGTCCAGGGGGGCGAGCAGTACTTC.

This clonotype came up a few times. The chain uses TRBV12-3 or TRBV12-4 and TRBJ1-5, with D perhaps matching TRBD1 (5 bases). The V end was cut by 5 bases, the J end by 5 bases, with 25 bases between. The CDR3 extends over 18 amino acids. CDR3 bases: TGTGCCAGCAGTGACGACAAGGAAAAGGCAGGGTCCTATCAGCCCCAGCATTTT. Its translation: CASSDDKEKAGSYQPQHF.

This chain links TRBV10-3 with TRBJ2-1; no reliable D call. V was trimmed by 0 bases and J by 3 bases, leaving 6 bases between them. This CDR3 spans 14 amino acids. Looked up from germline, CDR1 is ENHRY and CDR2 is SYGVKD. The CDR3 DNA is TGTGCCATCAGTGAGTCGATCAGCTACAATGAGCAGTTCTTC. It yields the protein CAISESISYNEQFF.

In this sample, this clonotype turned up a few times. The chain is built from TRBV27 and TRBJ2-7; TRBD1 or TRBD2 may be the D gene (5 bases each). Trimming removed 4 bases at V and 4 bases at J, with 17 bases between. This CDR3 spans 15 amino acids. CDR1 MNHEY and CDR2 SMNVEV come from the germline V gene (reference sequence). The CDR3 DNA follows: TGTGCCAGCAGTTCCCTCCGGGACGGGAATTACGAGCAGTACTTC. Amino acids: CASSSLRDGNYEQYF.

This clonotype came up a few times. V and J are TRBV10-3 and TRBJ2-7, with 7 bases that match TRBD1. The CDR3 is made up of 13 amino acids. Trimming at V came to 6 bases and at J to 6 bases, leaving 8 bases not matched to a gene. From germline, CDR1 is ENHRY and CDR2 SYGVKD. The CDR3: CAIRPTGVGEQYF. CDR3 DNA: TGTGCCATCAGACCCACAGGGGTTGGCGAGCAGTACTTC.

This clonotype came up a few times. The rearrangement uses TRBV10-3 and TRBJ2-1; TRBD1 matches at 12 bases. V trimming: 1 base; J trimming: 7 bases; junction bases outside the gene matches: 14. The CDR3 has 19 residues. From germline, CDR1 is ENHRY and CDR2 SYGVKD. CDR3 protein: CAISELGQGAHELVNEQFF. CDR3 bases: TGTGCCATCAGTGAGTTGGGACAGGGGGCCCACGAATTGGTTAATGAGCAGTTCTTC.

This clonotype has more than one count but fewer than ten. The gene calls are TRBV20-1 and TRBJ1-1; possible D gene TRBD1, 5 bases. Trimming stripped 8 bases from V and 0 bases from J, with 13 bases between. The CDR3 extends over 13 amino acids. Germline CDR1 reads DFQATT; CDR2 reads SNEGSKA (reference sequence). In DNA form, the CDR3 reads TGCAGTACTCCCCGGGACGTGAACACTGAAGCTTTCTTT. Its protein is CSTPRDVNTEAFF.

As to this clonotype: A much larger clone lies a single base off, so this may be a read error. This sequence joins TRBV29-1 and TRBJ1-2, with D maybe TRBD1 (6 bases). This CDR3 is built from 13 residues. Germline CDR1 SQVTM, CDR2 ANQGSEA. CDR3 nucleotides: TGCAGCGTTGGGCCTTCGGGGGCCTATAGCTACACCTTC. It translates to CSVGPSGAYSYTF.

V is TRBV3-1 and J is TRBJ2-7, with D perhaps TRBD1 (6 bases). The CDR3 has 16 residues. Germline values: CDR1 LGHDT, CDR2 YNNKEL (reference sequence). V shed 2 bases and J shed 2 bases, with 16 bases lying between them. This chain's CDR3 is CASSQKRTEMTYEQYF. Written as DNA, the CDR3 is TGTGCCAGCAGCCAAAAAAGGACAGAGATGACCTACGAGCAGTACTTC.

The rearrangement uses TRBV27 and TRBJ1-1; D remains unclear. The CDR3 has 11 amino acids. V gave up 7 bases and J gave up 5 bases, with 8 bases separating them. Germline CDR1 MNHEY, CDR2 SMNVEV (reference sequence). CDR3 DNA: TGTGCCAGCACCAAAGGGACTGAAGCTTTCTTT. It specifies CASTKGTEAFF.

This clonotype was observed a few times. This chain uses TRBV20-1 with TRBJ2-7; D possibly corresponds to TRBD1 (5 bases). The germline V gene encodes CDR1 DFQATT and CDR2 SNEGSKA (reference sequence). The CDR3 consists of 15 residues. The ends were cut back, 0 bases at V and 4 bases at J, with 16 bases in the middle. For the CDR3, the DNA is TGCAGTGCTAGAGAGGCCCAGGGCGCGCTGTACGAGCAGTACTTC. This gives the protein CSAREAQGALYEQYF.

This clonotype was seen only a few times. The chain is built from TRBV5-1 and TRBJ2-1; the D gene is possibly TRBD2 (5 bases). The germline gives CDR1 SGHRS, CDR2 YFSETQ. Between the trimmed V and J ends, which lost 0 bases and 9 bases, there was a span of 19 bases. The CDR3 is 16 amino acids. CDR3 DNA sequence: TGCGCCAGCAGCTTGGCCCTGGGGAACGGGGTCGGTGAGCAGTTCTTC. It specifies CASSLALGNGVGEQFF.

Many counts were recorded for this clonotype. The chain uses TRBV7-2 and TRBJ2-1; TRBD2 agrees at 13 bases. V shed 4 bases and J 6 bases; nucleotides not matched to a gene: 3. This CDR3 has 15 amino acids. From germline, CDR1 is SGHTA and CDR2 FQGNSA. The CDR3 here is CASSWTSGGGNEQFF. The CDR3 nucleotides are TGTGCCAGCAGCTGGACTAGCGGGGGCGGCAATGAGCAGTTCTTC.

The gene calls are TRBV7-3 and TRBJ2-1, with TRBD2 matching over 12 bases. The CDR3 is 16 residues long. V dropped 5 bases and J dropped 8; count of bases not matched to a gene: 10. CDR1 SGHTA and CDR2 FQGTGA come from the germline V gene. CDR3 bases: TGTGCCAGCAGCACCGGACTAGCGGGAAGGTTCGATGAGCAGTTCTTC. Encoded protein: CASSTGLAGRFDEQFF.

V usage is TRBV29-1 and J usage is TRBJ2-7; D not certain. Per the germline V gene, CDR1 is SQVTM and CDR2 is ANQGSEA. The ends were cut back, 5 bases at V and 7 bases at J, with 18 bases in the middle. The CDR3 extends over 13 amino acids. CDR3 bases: TGCAGCGTTCGTAGACCGACCGGGTGGGAGCAGTACTTC. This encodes CSVRRPTGWEQYF.

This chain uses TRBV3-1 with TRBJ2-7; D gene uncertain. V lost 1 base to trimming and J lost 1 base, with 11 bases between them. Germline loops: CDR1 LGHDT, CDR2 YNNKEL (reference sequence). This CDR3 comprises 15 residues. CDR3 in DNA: TGTGCCAGCAGCCAAGTTTTAATGGGGTCCTACGAGCAGTACTTC. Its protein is CASSQVLMGSYEQYF.

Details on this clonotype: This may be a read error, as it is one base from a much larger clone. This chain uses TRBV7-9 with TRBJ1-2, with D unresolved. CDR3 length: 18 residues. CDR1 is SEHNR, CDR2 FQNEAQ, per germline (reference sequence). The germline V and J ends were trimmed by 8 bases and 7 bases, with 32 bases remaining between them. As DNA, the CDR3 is TGTGCCAGCCCCGAGGAGGGTCCATACGCAACGCGATTATGTGGCTACACCTTC. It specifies CASPEEGPYATRLCGYTF.